This TCR beta chain stems from a study of T cells in Graves' hyperthyroidism and ophthalmopathy. Study-level points and caveats: A 13 V-J model separated ophthalmopathy from stable hyperthyroidism.

As for this clonotype: Its target is not known.

Trimming removed 3 bases from V and 4 bases from J, with 24 bases in between. The length of the CDR3 is 18 residues. Per germline, CDR1 SGDLS and CDR2 YYNGEE. RNA transcripts served as the template for amplifying TCR beta CDR3 regions. The HTBI set primed first-round TCR CDR3 RT-PCR. Each CDR3 protein gets one entry after TCRdb re-called the multiplex PCR reads with MiXCR. The sample has about 530,000 distinct CDR3 sequences, 15% to 20% seen once. Material: blood. This chain uses TRBV9 with TRBJ2-3, with D possibly called TRBD1 or TRBD2 (6 bases each). The receptor's source is a woman between 18 and 29 years old with Graves' ophthalmopathy. The CDR3 is CASSAPYAEGGKADTQYF. The CDR3 DNA follows: TGTGCCAGCAGCGCCCCGTACGCCGAAGGGGGGAAGGCAGATACGCAGTATTTT.